This TCR beta chain was identified during a study of chemoradiotherapy in HPV16-positive cancers. General study results and limits: In HPV16-positive patients, HPV-responsive T-cell expansion tracked better recurrence-free survival. Candidate HPV-specific clones and E7-related TCR motifs grew in tumor during treatment. Functional assays defining HPV-specific T cells used only two HPV16-positive patients.

This CDR3 is 12 amino acids long. CDR1 is LNHDA, CDR2 SQIVND, per germline (reference sequence). With 6 bases removed from V and 1 base from J, the gap between germline ends came to 4 bases. Samples were taken several times over chemoradiotherapy. Clones were sequenced by immunoSEQ multiplex PCR, and TCRdb holds only the in-frame ones, with some missing. This sample has tens of thousands of clones, with 70% to 90% found just once. Worth noting for this clone: Its antigen is currently unknown.

The sample consisted of blood, taken from a patient who underwent chemoradiotherapy. V usage is TRBV19 and J usage is TRBJ2-1; D uncertain. This clonotype originated in a human donor with HPV-associated anogenital cancer. CDR3: CASRLSYNEQFF. DNA of the CDR3: TGTGCCAGTAGGCTTTCCTACAATGAGCAGTTCTTC.